Below are 21 T cell receptor beta chains sequenced from a single sample in a study of CD8 T cells in Susac syndrome. Random hexamers served to reverse transcribe roughly 0.5 to 1 ug RNA. From the immunoSEQ multiplex PCR reads, TCRdb called clonotypes with MiXCR, one entry per CDR3 protein. The table has 200,000 to 250,000 distinct CDR3 sequences, about 94% seen once; the top ten hold around 0.15%. The sequenced sample consisted of CD4+ T cells from PBMCs. The receptors derive from a human donor with Susac syndrome.

The chain uses TRBV5-6 and TRBJ2-7; no definite D call. V shed 1 base and J shed 5 bases, with 16 bases lying between them. This CDR3 contains 15 residues. Germline CDR1 SGHDT, CDR2 YYEEEE. CDR3 protein: CASSLRMTSGNEQYF. The CDR3 nucleotides are TGTGCCAGCAGCTTGAGGATGACCTCTGGGAACGAGCAGTACTTC.

The chain carries TRBV6-2 or TRBV6-3 and TRBJ2-5, with D possibly being TRBD2 (5 bases). CDR3 length equals 13 residues. Germline V lookup: CDR1 MNHEY, CDR2 SVGEGT. The V and J ends lost 6 bases and 7 bases respectively, with 15 bases between them. The CDR3 reads CASSGRGPGTQYF. The CDR3 DNA follows: TGTGCCAGCAGCGGAAGAGGGCCAGGGACCCAGTACTTC.

This sequence joins TRBV5-1 and TRBJ1-5, with 8 bases aligning to TRBD1. V shed 4 bases and J 5 bases; nucleotides not matched to a gene: 5. CDR1 SGHRS and CDR2 YFSETQ come from the germline V gene. The CDR3 is 14 residues long. The DNA for the CDR3 is TGCGCCAGCAGCCCGGACAGGGTAGATCAGCCCCAGCATTTT. Protein sequence: CASSPDRVDQPQHF.

V and J are TRBV28 and TRBJ2-5, with no clear D. Trimming removed 5 bases at V and 2 bases at J, with 12 bases between. CDR1 is MDHEN, CDR2 SYDVKM, per germline. The CDR3 extends over 14 amino acids. The CDR3 nucleotides read TGTGCCAGCAGTCCTTCGGACGGGCAAGAGACCCAGTACTTC. Amino acid sequence: CASSPSDGQETQYF. Drawing the rest from reference TRBV28 and TRBJ2-5, the complete variable domain is DVKVTQSSRYLVKRTGEKVFLECVQDMDHENMFWYRQDPGLGLRLIYFSYDVKMKEKGDIPEGYSVSREKKERFSLILESASTNQTSMYLCASSPSDGQETQYFGPGTRLLVL.

V and J are TRBV6-5 and TRBJ2-5; 7 bases are a match to TRBD2. Losses at the gene ends were 0 bases for V and 7 bases for J; bases not matched to a gene: 2. Germline CDR1 reads MNHEY; CDR2 reads SVGAGI. This CDR3 contains 13 residues. CDR3 coding DNA: TGTGCCAGCAGTTACTCGATAGCGGGGACCCAGTACTTC. Translation gives CASSYSIAGTQYF.

This clonotype was recorded once. The chain combines TRBV3-1 with TRBJ1-1; maybe TRBD1 (6 bases). Per germline, CDR1 LGHDT and CDR2 YNNKEL (reference sequence). This CDR3 has 14 residues. V gave up 4 bases and J gave up 4 bases, with 13 bases separating them. The CDR3 DNA follows: TGTGCCAGCAGCCCCAGGGGATTGGGCACTGAAGCTTTCTTT. Residues: CASSPRGLGTEAFF. Combining the CDR3 with reference TRBV3-1 and TRBJ1-1 gives the whole variable domain DTAVSQTPKYLVTQMGNDKSIKCEQNLGHDTMYWYKQDSKKFLKIMFSYNNKELIINETVPNRFSPKSPDKAHLNLHINSLELGDSAVYFCASSPRGLGTEAFFGQGTRLTVV.

The genes are TRBV20-1 and TRBJ1-1; D not certain. Germline CDR1 is DFQATT and CDR2 is SNEGSKA (reference sequence). V lost 7 bases to trimming and J lost 1 base, with 19 bases between them. CDR3 size: 15 residues. CDR3 DNA: TGCAGTGGCCAGAGAACAATCCGGGGGAACACTGAAGCTTTCTTT. It encodes CSGQRTIRGNTEAFF.

The chain combines TRBV5-4 with TRBJ2-1; D remains unclear. This CDR3 comprises 15 residues. Trimming removed 4 bases at V and 4 bases at J, with 15 bases between. The germline V gene has CDR1 SGHNT and CDR2 YYREEE (reference sequence). In DNA, the CDR3 is TGTGCCAGCAGCCCTGACGCGGACGAGTACAATGAGCAGTTCTTC. Residues: CASSPDADEYNEQFF.

The V and J genes are TRBV28 and TRBJ2-7; D is perhaps TRBD1 or TRBD2 (5 bases each). Germline CDR1 is MDHEN and CDR2 is SYDVKM. V lost 5 bases and J 12 bases, leaving 14 bases between the germline ends. CDR3 length: 11 residues. The CDR3 region is CASSRDRRLYF. CDR3 DNA: TGTGCCAGCAGTCGGGACCGTAGATTGTACTTC.

The gene calls are TRBV3-1 and TRBJ2-5; TRBD1 aligns across 12 bases. Trimming cost V 4 bases and J 5 bases; bases outside gene matches: 2. This CDR3 has 14 residues. In germline, CDR1 is LGHDT, CDR2 YNNKEL (reference sequence). As DNA, the CDR3 is TGTGCCAGCAGCCGAGGGACAGGGGGCGAGACCCAGTACTTC. Translation gives CASSRGTGGETQYF.

This chain connects TRBV19 to TRBJ2-6; D remains unclear. This CDR3 is built from 18 residues. Germline CDR1 reads LNHDA; CDR2 reads SQIVND (reference sequence). Trimming stripped 5 bases from V and 0 bases from J, with 17 bases between. The CDR3 spells CASSEVGGFDSGANVLTF. The CDR3 region has the DNA TGTGCCAGTAGTGAAGTTGGTGGATTCGACTCTGGGGCCAACGTCCTGACTTTC.

This sequence joins TRBV2 and TRBJ1-5, with 9 bases lining up with TRBD1. The CDR3 is 14 amino acids. CDR1 SNHLY and CDR2 FYNNEI come from the germline V gene. V gave up 7 bases and J gave up 4 bases; unmatched junction bases: 5. The CDR3 here is CASTVDRGNQPQHF. Written as DNA, the CDR3 is TGTGCCAGCACAGTGGACAGGGGAAATCAGCCCCAGCATTTT.

The CDR3 sequence is CASSQTRGGSNIQYF. The CDR3 DNA follows: TGTGCCAGCAGCCAAACTCGCGGGGGGTCAAACATTCAGTACTTC. The V call is TRBV4-2, the J call TRBJ2-4, with TRBD2 identical over 8 bases. CDR3 size: 15 residues. Germline assignment: CDR1 LGHNA and CDR2 YNFKEQ. Trimming removed 2 bases from V and 6 bases from J; junction bases left unmatched: 6.

The chain recombines TRBV20-1 with TRBJ2-5; 9 positions match TRBD2. The CDR3 is made up of 15 amino acids. Germline loops: CDR1 DFQATT, CDR2 SNEGSKA (reference sequence). The V and J ends lost 1 base and 1 base, in that order; junction bases with no gene match: 4. For the CDR3, the DNA is TGCAGTGCTAGAGTGCTAGCGGGGAGCCAAGAGACCCAGTACTTC. As protein: CSARVLAGSQETQYF.

The chain uses TRBV20-1 and TRBJ1-4; 7 positions agree with TRBD1. CDR1 is DFQATT and CDR2 is SNEGSKA in the germline V gene (reference sequence). V was clipped by 2 bases and J by 4 bases; unmatched bases: 4. The CDR3 extends over 14 amino acids. The CDR3 loop reads CSARPAGGNEKLFF. The CDR3 DNA is TGCAGTGCTAGACCGGCAGGGGGTAATGAAAAACTGTTTTTT.

V is TRBV7-3 and J is TRBJ2-6; perhaps TRBD1 as D (6 bases). CDR1 and CDR2 (germline): SGHTA, FQGTGA. This CDR3 has 16 amino acids. V lost 3 bases, J lost 0 bases, and 9 bases lay in between. In DNA form, the CDR3 reads TGTGCCAGCAGCTTCTTACAGGGCTCTGGGGCCAACGTCCTGACTTTC. This encodes CASSFLQGSGANVLTF.

This chain links TRBV5-4 with TRBJ2-1; perhaps TRBD2 as D (6 bases). CDR1 SGHNT and CDR2 YYREEE come from the germline V gene (reference sequence). Trimming pared 7 bases from V and 7 bases from J, leaving 18 bases between. This CDR3 has 14 amino acids. The CDR3 bases are TGTGCCAGCGGACTGGCGGGACTTGGGAATGAGCAGTTCTTC. This translates into CASGLAGLGNEQFF.

V is TRBV30 and J is TRBJ1-2; 9 bases match TRBD1. The CDR3 is made up of 14 amino acids. CDR1 is GTSNPN and CDR2 is SVGIG in the germline V gene (reference sequence). Trimming removed 4 bases from V and 1 base from J; junction bases left unmatched: 4. The chain's CDR3 is CAWTRTGVNYGYTF. Here the CDR3 DNA reads TGTGCCTGGACTAGGACAGGGGTTAACTATGGCTACACCTTC. The full variable domain, in which reference TRBV30 and TRBJ1-2 provide the parts outside the CDR3, is SQTIHQWPATLVQPVGSPLSLECTVEGTSNPNLYWYRQAAGRGLQLLFYSVGIGQISSEVPQNLSASRPQDRQFILSSKKLLLSDSGFYLCAWTRTGVNYGYTFGSGTRLTVV.

The chain combines TRBV28 with TRBJ2-7; 7 bases are shared with TRBD2. The CDR3 runs 14 residues. The trim removed 6 bases at V and 1 base at J, leaving 6 bases unmatched. From germline, CDR1 is MDHEN and CDR2 SYDVKM. The chain's CDR3 is CASRREGPSYEQYF. The CDR3 DNA follows: TGTGCCAGCAGGAGGGAGGGGCCGTCCTACGAGCAGTACTTC.

This clonotype was detected a few times. The chain combines TRBV6-1 with TRBJ1-5; D not resolved. V was pared by 6 bases and J by 4 bases, with 10 bases between. CDR1 and CDR2 (germline): MNHNS, SASEGT. The CDR3 length is 13 residues. In DNA form, the CDR3 reads TGTGCCAGCAGCTCCCCCCTGAATCAGCCCCAGCATTTT. Residues: CASSSPLNQPQHF.

The gene calls are TRBV11-2 and TRBJ2-7; D possibly corresponds to TRBD2 (5 bases). The CDR3 contains 13 residues. Trimming removed 5 bases at V and 5 bases at J, with 13 bases between. Germline values: CDR1 SGHAT, CDR2 FQNNGV. The CDR3 is CASSPVGVNEQYF. As DNA, the CDR3 is TGTGCCAGCAGCCCAGTCGGGGTAAACGAGCAGTACTTC.